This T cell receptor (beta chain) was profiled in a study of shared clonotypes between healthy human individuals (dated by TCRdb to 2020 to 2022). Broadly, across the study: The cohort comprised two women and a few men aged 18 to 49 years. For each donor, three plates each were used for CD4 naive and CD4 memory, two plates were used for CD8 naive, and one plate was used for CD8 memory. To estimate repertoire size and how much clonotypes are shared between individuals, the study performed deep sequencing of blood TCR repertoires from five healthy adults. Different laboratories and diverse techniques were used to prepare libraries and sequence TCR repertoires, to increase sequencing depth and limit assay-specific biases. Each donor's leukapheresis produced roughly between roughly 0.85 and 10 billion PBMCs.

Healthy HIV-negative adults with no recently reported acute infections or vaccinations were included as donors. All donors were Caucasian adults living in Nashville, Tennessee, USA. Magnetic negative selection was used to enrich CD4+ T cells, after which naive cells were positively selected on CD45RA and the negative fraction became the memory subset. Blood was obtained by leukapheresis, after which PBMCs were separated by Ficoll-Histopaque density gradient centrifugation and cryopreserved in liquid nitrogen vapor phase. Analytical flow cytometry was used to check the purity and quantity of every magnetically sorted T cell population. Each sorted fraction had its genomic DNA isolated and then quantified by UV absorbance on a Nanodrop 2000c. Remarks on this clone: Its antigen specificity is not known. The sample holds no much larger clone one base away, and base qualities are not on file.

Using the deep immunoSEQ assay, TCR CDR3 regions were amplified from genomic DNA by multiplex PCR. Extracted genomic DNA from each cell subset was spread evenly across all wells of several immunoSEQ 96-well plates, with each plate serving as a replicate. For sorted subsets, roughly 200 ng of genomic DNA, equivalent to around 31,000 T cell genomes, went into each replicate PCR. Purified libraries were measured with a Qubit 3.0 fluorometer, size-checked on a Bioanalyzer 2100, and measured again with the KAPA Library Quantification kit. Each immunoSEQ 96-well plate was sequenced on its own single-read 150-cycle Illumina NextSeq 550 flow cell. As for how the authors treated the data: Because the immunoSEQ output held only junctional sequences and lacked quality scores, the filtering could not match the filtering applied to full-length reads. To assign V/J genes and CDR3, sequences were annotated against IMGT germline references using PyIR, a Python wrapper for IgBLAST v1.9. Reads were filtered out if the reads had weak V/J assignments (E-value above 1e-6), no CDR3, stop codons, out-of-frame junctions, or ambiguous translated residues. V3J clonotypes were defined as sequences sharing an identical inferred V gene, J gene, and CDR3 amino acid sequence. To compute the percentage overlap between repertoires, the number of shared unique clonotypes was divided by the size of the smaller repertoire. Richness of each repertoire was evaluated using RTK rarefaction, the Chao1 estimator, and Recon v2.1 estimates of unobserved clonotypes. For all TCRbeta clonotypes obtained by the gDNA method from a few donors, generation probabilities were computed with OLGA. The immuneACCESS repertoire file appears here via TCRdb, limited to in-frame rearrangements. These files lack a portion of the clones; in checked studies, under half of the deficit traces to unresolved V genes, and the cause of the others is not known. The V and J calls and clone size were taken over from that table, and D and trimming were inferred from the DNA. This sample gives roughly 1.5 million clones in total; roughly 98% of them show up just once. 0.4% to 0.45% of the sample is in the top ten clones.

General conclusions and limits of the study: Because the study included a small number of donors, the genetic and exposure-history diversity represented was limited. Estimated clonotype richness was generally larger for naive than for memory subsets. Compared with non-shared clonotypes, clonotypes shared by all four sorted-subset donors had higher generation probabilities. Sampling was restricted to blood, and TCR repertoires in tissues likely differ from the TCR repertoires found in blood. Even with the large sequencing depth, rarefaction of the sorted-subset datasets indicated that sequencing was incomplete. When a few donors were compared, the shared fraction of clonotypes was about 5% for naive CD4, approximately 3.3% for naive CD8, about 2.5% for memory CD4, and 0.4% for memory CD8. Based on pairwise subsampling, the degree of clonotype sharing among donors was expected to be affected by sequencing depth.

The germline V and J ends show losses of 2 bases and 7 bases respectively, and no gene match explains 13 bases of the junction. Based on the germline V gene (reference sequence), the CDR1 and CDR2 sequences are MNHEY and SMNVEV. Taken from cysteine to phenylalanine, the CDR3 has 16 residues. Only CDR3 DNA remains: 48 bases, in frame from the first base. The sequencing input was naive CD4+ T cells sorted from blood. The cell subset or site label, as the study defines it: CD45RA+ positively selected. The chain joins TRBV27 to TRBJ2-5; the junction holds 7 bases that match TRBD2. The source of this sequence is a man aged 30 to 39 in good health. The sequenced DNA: TGTGCCAGCAGTTTAGGCCCCTTAGCGGGTCTAGGGACCCAGTACTTC. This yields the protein CASSLGPLAGLGTQYF.